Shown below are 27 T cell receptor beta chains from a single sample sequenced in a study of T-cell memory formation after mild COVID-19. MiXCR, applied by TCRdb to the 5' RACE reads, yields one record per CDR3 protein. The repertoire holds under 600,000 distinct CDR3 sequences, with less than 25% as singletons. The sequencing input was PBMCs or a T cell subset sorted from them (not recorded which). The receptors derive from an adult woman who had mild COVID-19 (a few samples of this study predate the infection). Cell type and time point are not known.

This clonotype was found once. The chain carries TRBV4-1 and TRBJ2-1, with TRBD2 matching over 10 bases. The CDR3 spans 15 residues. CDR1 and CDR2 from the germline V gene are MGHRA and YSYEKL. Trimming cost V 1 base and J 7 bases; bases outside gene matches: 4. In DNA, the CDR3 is TGCGCCAGCAGCCAAGCAGAGACTAGCGGGAATGAGCAGTTCTTC. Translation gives CASSQAETSGNEQFF.

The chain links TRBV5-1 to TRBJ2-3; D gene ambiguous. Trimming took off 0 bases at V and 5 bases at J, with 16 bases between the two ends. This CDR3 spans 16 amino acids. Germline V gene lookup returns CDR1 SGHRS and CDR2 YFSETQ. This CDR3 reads CASSLAVSPTRDTQYF. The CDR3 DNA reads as TGCGCCAGCAGCTTGGCGGTGTCGCCGACCAGAGATACGCAGTATTTT.

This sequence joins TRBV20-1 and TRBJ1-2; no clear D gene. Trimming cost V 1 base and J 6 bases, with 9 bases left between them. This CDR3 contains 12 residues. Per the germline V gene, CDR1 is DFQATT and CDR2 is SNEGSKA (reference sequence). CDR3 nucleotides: TGCAGTGCTAGAGTGGCCGGACATGGCTACACCTTC. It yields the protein CSARVAGHGYTF.

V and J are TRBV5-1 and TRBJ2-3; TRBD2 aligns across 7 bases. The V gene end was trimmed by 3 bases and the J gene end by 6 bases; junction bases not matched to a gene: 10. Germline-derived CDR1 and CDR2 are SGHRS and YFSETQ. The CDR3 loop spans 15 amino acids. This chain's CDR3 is CASSWSGMGGDTQYF. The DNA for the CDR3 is TGCGCCAGCAGCTGGAGCGGGATGGGCGGCGATACGCAGTATTTT.

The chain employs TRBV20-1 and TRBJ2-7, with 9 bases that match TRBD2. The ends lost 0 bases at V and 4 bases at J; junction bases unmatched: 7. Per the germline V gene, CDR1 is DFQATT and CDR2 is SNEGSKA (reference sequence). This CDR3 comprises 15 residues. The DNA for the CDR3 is TGCAGTGCTAGAGATTTGATAGCGGGAGTGTACGAGCAGTACTTC. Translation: CSARDLIAGVYEQYF.

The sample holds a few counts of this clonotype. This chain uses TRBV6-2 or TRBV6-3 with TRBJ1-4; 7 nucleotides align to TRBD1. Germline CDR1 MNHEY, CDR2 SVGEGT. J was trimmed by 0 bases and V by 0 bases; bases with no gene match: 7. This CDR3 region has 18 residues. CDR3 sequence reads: CASSYSSGGVATNEKLFF. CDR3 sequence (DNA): TGTGCCAGCAGTTACTCATCAGGGGGAGTTGCAACTAATGAAAAACTGTTTTTT.

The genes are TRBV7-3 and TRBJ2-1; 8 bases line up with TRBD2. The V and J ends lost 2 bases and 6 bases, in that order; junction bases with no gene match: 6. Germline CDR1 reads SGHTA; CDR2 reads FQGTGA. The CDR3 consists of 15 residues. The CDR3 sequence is CASSLWRGVSNEQFF. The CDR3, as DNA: TGTGCCAGCAGCTTATGGCGGGGGGTCAGCAATGAGCAGTTCTTC.

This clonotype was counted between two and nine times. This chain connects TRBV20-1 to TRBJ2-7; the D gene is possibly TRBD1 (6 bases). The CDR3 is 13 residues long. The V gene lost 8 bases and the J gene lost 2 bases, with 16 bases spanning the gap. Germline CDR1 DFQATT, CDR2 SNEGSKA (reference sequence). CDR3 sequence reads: CSIAGTTTYEQYF. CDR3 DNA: TGCAGTATTGCCGGGACAACGACCTACGAGCAGTACTTC.

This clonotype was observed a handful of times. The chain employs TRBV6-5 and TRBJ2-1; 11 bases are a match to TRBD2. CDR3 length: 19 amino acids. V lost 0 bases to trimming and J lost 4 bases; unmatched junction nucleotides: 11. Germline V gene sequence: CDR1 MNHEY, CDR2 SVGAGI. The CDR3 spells CASSYSISGRARRYNEQFF. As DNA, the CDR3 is TGTGCCAGCAGTTACTCGATTAGCGGGAGGGCCCGGAGATACAATGAGCAGTTCTTC.

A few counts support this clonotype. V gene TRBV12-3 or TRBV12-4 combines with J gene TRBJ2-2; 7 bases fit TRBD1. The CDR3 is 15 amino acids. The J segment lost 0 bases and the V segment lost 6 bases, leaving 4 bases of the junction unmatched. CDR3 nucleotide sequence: TGTGCCAGCAGGCCCCAGGGGGCGAACACCGGGGAGCTGTTTTTT. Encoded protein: CASRPQGANTGELFF.

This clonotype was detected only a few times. The CDR3 coding sequence is TGCGCCAGCAGCTTGGCTCCCGGTAATGAAAAACTGTTTTTT. Translated, it gives CASSLAPGNEKLFF. The chain recombines TRBV5-1 with TRBJ1-4; D is unresolved. The CDR3 is made up of 14 amino acids. V lost 0 bases and J 4 bases, leaving 7 bases between the germline ends. Germline V gene lookup returns CDR1 SGHRS and CDR2 YFSETQ.

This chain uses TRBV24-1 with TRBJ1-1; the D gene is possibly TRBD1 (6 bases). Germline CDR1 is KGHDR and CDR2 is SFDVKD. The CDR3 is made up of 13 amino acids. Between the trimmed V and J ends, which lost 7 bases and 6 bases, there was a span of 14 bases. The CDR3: CATRAGGAAEAFF. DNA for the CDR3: TGTGCCACCAGGGCGGGGGGCGCCGCTGAAGCTTTCTTT.

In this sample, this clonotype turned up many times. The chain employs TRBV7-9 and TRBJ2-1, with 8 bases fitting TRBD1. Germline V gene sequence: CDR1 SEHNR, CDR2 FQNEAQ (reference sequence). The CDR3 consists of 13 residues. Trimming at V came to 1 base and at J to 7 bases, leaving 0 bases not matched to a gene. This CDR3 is CASSLGQGNEQFF. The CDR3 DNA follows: TGTGCCAGCAGCTTAGGACAGGGGAATGAGCAGTTCTTC.

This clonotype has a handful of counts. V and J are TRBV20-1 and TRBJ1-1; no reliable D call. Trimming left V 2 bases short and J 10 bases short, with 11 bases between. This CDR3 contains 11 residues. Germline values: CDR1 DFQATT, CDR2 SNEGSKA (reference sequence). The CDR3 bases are TGCAGTGCTAGACCCGAAGAGGGAGCTTTCTTT. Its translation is CSARPEEGAFF.

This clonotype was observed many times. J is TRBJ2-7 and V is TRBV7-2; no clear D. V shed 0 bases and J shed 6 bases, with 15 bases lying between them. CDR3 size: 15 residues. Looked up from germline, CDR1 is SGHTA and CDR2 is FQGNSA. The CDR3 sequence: CASSLAHSWAGEQYF. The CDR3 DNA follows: TGTGCCAGCAGCTTAGCGCATAGTTGGGCAGGCGAGCAGTACTTC.

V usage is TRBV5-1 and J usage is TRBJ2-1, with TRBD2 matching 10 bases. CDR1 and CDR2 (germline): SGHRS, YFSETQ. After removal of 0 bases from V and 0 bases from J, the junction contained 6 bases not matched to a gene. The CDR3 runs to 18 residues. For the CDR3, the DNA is TGCGCCAGCAGCTTGGGTCCACTAGCGGGATCCTCCTACAATGAGCAGTTCTTC. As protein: CASSLGPLAGSSYNEQFF.

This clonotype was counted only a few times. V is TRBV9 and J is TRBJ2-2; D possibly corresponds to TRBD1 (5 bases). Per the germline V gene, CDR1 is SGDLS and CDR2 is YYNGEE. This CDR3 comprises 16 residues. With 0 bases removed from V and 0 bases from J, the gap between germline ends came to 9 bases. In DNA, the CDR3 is TGTGCCAGCAGCGTAGACGGACACTCGAACACCGGGGAGCTGTTTTTT. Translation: CASSVDGHSNTGELFF.

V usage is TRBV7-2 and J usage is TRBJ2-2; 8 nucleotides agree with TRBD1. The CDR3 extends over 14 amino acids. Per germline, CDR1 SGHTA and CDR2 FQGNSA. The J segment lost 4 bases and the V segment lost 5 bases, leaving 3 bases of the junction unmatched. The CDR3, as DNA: TGTGCCAGCAGCCCAGACAGGGGCACCGGGGAGCTGTTTTTT. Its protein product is CASSPDRGTGELFF.

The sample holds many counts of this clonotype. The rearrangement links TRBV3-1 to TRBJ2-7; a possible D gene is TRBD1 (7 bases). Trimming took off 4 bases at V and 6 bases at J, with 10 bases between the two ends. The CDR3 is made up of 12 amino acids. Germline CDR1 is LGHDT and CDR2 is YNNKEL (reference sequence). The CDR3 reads CASSPQGGEQYF. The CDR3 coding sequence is TGTGCCAGCAGCCCCCAGGGGGGCGAGCAGTACTTC.

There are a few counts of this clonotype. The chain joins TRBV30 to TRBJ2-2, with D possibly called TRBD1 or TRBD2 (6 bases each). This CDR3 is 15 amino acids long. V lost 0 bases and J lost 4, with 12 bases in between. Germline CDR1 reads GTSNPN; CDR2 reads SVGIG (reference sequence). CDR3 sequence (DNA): TGTGCCTGGAGTGTCGGAGGGGGTGTCACCGGGGAGCTGTTTTTT. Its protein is CAWSVGGGVTGELFF.

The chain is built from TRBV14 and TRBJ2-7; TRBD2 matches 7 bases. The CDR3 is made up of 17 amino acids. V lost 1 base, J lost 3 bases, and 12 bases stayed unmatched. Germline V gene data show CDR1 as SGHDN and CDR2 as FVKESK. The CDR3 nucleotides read TGTGCCAGCAGCCAAGTTCCTGGGAGGGGAGGCTACTACGAGCAGTACTTC. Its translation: CASSQVPGRGGYYEQYF.

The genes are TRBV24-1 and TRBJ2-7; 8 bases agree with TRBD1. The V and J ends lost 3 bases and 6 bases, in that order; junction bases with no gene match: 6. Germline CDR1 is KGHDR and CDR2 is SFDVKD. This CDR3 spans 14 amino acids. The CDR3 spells CATSDGTGLAEQYF. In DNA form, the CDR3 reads TGTGCCACCAGTGATGGGACAGGTCTAGCCGAGCAGTACTTC.

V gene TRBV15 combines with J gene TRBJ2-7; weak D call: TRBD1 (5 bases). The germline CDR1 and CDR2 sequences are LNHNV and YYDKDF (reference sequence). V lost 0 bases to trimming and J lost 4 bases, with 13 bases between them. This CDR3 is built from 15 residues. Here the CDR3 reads CATSRDKKRGYEQYF. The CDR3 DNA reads TGTGCCACCAGCAGAGATAAGAAAAGGGGATACGAGCAGTACTTC.

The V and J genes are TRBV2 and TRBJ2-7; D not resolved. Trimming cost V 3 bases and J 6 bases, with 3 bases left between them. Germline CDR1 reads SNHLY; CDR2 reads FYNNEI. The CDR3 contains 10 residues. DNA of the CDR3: TGTGCCAGCAGTGAGGTCGAGCAGTACTTC. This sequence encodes CASSEVEQYF.

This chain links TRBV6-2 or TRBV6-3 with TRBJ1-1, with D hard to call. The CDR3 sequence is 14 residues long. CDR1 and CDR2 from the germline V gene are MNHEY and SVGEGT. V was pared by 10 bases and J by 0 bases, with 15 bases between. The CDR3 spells CATEADNLNTEAFF. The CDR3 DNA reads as TGTGCCACCGAGGCAGATAACTTGAACACTGAAGCTTTCTTT.

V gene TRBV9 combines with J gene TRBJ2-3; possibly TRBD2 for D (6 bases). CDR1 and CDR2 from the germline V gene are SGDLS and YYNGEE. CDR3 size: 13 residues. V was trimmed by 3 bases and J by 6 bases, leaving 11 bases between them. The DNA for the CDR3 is TGTGCCAGCAGCGGGACTAACGGGGATACGCAGTATTTT. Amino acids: CASSGTNGDTQYF. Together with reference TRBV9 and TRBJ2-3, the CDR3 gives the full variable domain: DSGVTQTPKHLITATGQRVTLRCSPRSGDLSVYWYQQSLDQGLQFLIQYYNGEERAKGNILERFSAQQFPDLHSELNLSSLELGDSALYFCASSGTNGDTQYFGPGTRLTVL.

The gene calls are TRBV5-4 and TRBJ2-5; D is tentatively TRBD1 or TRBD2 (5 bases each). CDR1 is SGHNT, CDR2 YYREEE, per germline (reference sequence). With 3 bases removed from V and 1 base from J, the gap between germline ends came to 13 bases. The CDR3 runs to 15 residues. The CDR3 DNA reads TGTGCCAGCAGCTCGAAAGGGACGATCCAAGAGACCCAGTACTTC. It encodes CASSSKGTIQETQYF.